This T cell receptor (beta chain) was documented in a study of early T cells in non-severe SARS-CoV-2 infection. Ten or more counts support this clonotype. The CDR3 contains 13 residues. Trimming cost V 7 bases and J 4 bases, with 11 bases left between them. CDR1 is SGHVS, CDR2 FQNEAQ, per germline. Unique molecular identifiers were affixed to single, distinct cDNA molecules. MiXCR, applied by TCRdb to the 5' RACE reads, yields one record per CDR3 protein. The table includes 25,000 to 30,000 distinct CDR3 sequences, about 4.7% detected once. The rearrangement uses TRBV7-8 and TRBJ2-1; perhaps TRBD2 as D (6 bases). The receptor comes from an adult who was a healthcare worker with PCR-confirmed SARS-CoV-2 infection or an uninfected control (not recorded which). What was sequenced was whole blood. DNA of the CDR3: TGTGCCAGCATGGTAGCGGAATACAATGAGCAGTTCTTC. Translation gives CASMVAEYNEQFF.